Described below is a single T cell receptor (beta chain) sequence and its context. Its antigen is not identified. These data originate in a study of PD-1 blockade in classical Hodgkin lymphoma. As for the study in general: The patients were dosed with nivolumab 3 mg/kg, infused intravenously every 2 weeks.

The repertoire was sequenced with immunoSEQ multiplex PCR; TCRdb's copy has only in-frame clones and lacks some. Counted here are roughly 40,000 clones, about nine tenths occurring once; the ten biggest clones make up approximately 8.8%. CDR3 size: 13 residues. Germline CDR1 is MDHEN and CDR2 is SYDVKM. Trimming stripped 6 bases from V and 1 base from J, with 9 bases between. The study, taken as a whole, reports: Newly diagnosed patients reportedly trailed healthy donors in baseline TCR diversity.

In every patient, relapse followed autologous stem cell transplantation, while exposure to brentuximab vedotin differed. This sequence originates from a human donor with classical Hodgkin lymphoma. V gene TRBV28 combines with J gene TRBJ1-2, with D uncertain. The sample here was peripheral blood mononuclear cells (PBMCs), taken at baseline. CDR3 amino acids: CASSLTINYGYTF. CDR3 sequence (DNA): TGTGCCAGCAGCCTCACAATTAACTATGGCTACACCTTC.